This entry lists 21 T cell receptor beta chains sequenced from one sample in a study of blood T cell repertoires in COVID-19. This table comes from immunoSEQ multiplex PCR, and its TCRdb copy is limited to in-frame clones, with some not included. The profile shows over 200,000 clones, 75% to 90% of them singletons. Sequenced input: peripheral blood. These receptors all come from a young man with COVID-19, enrolled during active disease.

In this sample, this clone turned up once. The chain couples TRBV4-3 to TRBJ2-7, with a weak D call TRBD1 (6 bases). The CDR3 is made up of 16 amino acids. CDR1 and CDR2 from the germline V gene are LGHNA and YSLEER. The germline V and J ends were trimmed by 0 bases and 1 base, with 13 bases remaining between them. The CDR3 loop is CASSQDRGGLSYEQYF. The CDR3 DNA reads as TGCGCCAGCAGCCAAGATCGTGGGGGCTTGTCCTACGAGCAGTACTTC.

This clone was detected only once. The chain couples TRBV18 to TRBJ1-3; possibly TRBD1 for D (5 bases). The CDR3 sequence is 18 residues long. Trimming took 3 bases from V and 2 from J, leaving 20 bases between them. Germline CDR1 reads KGHSH; CDR2 reads LQKENI. CDR3: CASSPLLAGTFTGNTIYF. CDR3 in DNA: TGTGCCAGCTCACCCCTTCTCGCGGGGACTTTTACTGGAAACACCATATATTTT.

The chain uses TRBV5-6 and TRBJ2-7; 12 bases agree with TRBD1. This CDR3 is built from 14 residues. The germline V gene encodes CDR1 SGHDT and CDR2 YYEEEE. The junction had 3 bases not matched to a gene; V was cut back by 3 bases and J by 5 bases. The CDR3 reads CASSSGQGANEQYF. DNA of the CDR3: TGTGCCAGCAGCTCGGGACAGGGGGCAAACGAGCAGTACTTC.

The rearrangement uses TRBV19 and TRBJ2-1; possibly TRBD1 for D (6 bases). V lost 1 base and J 7 bases, leaving 11 bases between the germline ends. The CDR3 totals 14 residues. The germline CDR1 and CDR2 sequences are LNHDA and SQIVND (reference sequence). CDR3 region: CASSIVAQGNEQFF. The DNA for the CDR3 is TGTGCCAGTAGTATAGTGGCCCAGGGGAATGAGCAGTTCTTC.

The gene calls are TRBV6-5 and TRBJ1-1; D gene ambiguous. V was cut by 5 bases and J by 4 bases, with 8 bases left in between. This CDR3 has 12 amino acids. Germline lookup yields CDR1 MNHEY and CDR2 SVGAGI. CDR3: CASSLRSTEAFF. The DNA of the CDR3 is TGTGCCAGCAGTCTACGCTCCACTGAAGCTTTCTTT.

This sequence joins TRBV5-4 and TRBJ1-1; D not resolved. The germline V and J ends were trimmed by 5 bases and 7 bases, with 12 bases remaining between them. CDR1 SGHNT and CDR2 YYREEE come from the germline V gene (reference sequence). The CDR3 has 12 residues. CDR3 region: CASRIDNHEAFF. CDR3 nucleotides: TGTGCCAGCAGGATCGACAACCATGAAGCTTTCTTT. Full variable domain (missing parts from reference TRBV5-4 and TRBJ1-1): ETGVTQSPTHLIKTRGQQVTLRCSSQSGHNTVSWYQQALGQGPQFIFQYYREEENGRGNFPPRFSGLQFPNYSSELNVNALELDDSALYLCASRIDNHEAFFGQGTRLTVV.

The rearrangement links TRBV18 to TRBJ1-2, with 7 bases fitting TRBD1. The CDR3 covers 14 residues. With 2 bases clipped from V and 2 bases from J, the junction kept 2 bases outside the gene matches. Germline CDR1 reads KGHSH; CDR2 reads LQKENI. As DNA, the CDR3 is TGTGCCAGCTCACCAAACAGGGGAAACTATGGCTACACCTTC. Its translation: CASSPNRGNYGYTF. The entire variable domain, with the rest obtained from reference TRBV18 and TRBJ1-2, is as follows: NAGVMQNPRHLVRRRGQEARLRCSPMKGHSHVYWYRQLPEEGLKFMVYLQKENIIDESGMPKERFSAEFPKEGPSILRIQQVVRGDSAAYFCASSPNRGNYGYTFGSGTRLTVV.

This chain joins TRBV28 and TRBJ1-4; 7 nucleotides match TRBD1. V was pared by 2 bases and J by 3 bases, with 3 bases of the junction left unmatched. This CDR3 has 15 residues. In germline, CDR1 is MDHEN, CDR2 SYDVKM. The CDR3 reads CASSLTGQSNEKLFF. For the CDR3, the DNA is TGTGCCAGCAGTTTAACGGGACAGTCTAATGAAAAACTGTTTTTT.

The chain combines TRBV7-9 with TRBJ2-1; D might be TRBD2 (7 bases). Germline loops: CDR1 SEHNR, CDR2 FQNEAQ (reference sequence). The V end lost 1 base, the J end lost 6 bases, and 10 bases lay between the germline ends. This CDR3 has 14 amino acids. The CDR3 DNA is TGTGCCAGCAGCTTAGACAGGGAGGGCAATGAGCAGTTCTTC. Protein: CASSLDREGNEQFF.

The genes are TRBV5-6 and TRBJ1-2, with D unclear. CDR3 size: 12 residues. CDR1 and CDR2 from the germline V gene are SGHDT and YYEEEE. V shed 3 bases and J shed 6 bases, with 9 bases lying between them. The CDR3 DNA sequence: TGTGCCAGCAGCTCCCTCGGGGATGGCTACACCTTC. Translation gives CASSSLGDGYTF. Complete variable domain (other parts from reference TRBV5-6 and TRBJ1-2): DAGVTQSPTHLIKTRGQQVTLRCSPKSGHDTVSWYQQALGQGPQFIFQYYEEEERQRGNFPDRFSGHQFPNYSSELNVNALLLGDSALYLCASSSLGDGYTFGSGTRLTVV.

In the case of this clone: Other DNA sequences in this specimen translate into the identical CDR3. The V gene is TRBV5-1, the J gene TRBJ2-1; 11 positions match TRBD1. V lost 0 bases to trimming and J lost 6 bases; unmatched junction nucleotides: 2. Looked up from germline, CDR1 is SGHRS and CDR2 is YFSETQ. The length of the CDR3 is 15 residues. DNA for the CDR3: TGCGCCAGCAGCTTGGCCGGGACAGGGGGCAATGAGCAGTTCTTC. Translating gives CASSLAGTGGNEQFF.

The chain employs TRBV6-5 and TRBJ1-5; D unresolved. The CDR3 is 12 residues long. Trimming stripped 7 bases from V and 5 bases from J, with 9 bases between. The V gene's germline CDR1 is MNHEY and CDR2 SVGAGI. The CDR3 DNA reads as TGTGCCAGCACCCCTGGAGATCAGCCCCAGCATTTT. Its translation: CASTPGDQPQHF.

This clone was counted once. At the DNA level, this CDR3 is encoded by other sequences in the same sample as well. This chain links TRBV10-3 with TRBJ2-1; 13 positions match TRBD2. The CDR3 is 15 residues long. Trimming removed 3 bases from V and 5 bases from J; junction bases left unmatched: 1. Germline V gives CDR1 ENHRY, CDR2 SYGVKD. The CDR3 DNA is TGTGCCATCAGTGACGGGACTAGCGGGAACAATGAGCAGTTCTTC. It is translated as CAISDGTSGNNEQFF.

This sequence joins TRBV29-1 and TRBJ1-2; the D gene is possibly TRBD1 (6 bases). V lost 1 base and J 4 bases, leaving 16 bases between the germline ends. CDR1 and CDR2 from the germline V gene are SQVTM and ANQGSEA. This CDR3 comprises 15 residues. The CDR3 region is CSVEVRGRGTYGYTF. CDR3 coding DNA: TGCAGCGTTGAAGTGAGGGGCAGGGGTACCTATGGCTACACCTTC.

This clone was recorded only once. The rearrangement joins TRBV19 to TRBJ1-1; weak D call: TRBD1 (5 bases). This CDR3 is built from 16 residues. Deletions cut 5 bases from V and 0 bases from J, with 16 bases between. CDR1 and CDR2 from the germline V gene are LNHDA and SQIVND (reference sequence). The CDR3 loop reads CASSPRQISMNTEAFF. The CDR3, as DNA: TGTGCCAGTAGTCCCCGACAGATCTCCATGAACACTGAAGCTTTCTTT.

V gene TRBV28 combines with J gene TRBJ1-4, with D hard to call. V dropped 6 bases and J dropped 8 bases, with 16 bases sitting between them. Germline assignment: CDR1 MDHEN and CDR2 SYDVKM. The CDR3 covers 14 residues. CDR3 residues: CASSRDKLREKLFF. CDR3 bases: TGTGCCAGCAGCCGAGACAAGCTCAGGGAAAAACTGTTTTTT.

This chain uses TRBV19 with TRBJ2-1; D is possibly TRBD1 (6 bases). The germline V gene encodes CDR1 LNHDA and CDR2 SQIVND (reference sequence). Trimming left V 6 bases short and J 5 bases short, with 14 bases between. This CDR3 region has 14 residues. In DNA form, the CDR3 reads TGTGCCAGTAGACAGGGAAGCCCTCACAATGAGCAGTTCTTC. It specifies CASRQGSPHNEQFF.

This chain connects TRBV19 to TRBJ2-1; 14 nucleotides line up with TRBD2. Germline V gene sequence: CDR1 LNHDA, CDR2 SQIVND (reference sequence). Germline trimming cut 5 bases from V and 0 bases from J; bases unmatched to any gene: 3. The CDR3 length is 17 residues. CDR3 residues: CASSPGTSGSSYNEQFF. Written as DNA, the CDR3 is TGTGCCAGTAGTCCCGGGACTAGCGGGAGCTCCTACAATGAGCAGTTCTTC.

This rearrangement joins TRBV6-5 to TRBJ2-1; D possibly corresponds to TRBD2 (7 bases). Germline values: CDR1 MNHEY, CDR2 SVGAGI. V dropped 1 base and J dropped 5 bases, with 12 bases sitting between them. The CDR3 runs to 15 residues. CDR3 in DNA: TGTGCCAGCAGTTACTGGCGGGGGCCAGACAATGAGCAGTTCTTC. Translated: CASSYWRGPDNEQFF.

J is TRBJ2-7 and V is TRBV27; D is undetermined. The CDR3 is made up of 15 amino acids. The V gene's germline CDR1 is MNHEY and CDR2 SMNVEV (reference sequence). V was shortened by 5 bases and J by 2 bases, with 16 bases between the two germline ends. CDR3 nucleotides: TGTGCCAGCAGTCCATCAGGATCCGACACCTACGAGCAGTACTTC. Amino acid sequence: CASSPSGSDTYEQYF.

The gene calls are TRBV21-1 and TRBJ1-1. TRBV21-1 is listed as a pseudogene. The CDR3 loop spans 14 amino acids. CDR3 nucleotides: TGTGCCAGCAGCCCGGTCCGGAGTAACACTGAAGCTTTCTTT. Encoded protein: CASSPVRSNTEAFF.